Listed below are T cell receptor beta chains from one sample, sequenced in a study of control samples from healthy donors and cancer patients. Data came from immunoSEQ multiplex PCR; TCRdb stores just in-frame clones and leaves some out. The data show around 90,000 clones, roughly 84% seen once. Sequenced material: blood. The receptor source for this set is a woman aged 40 to 50 in good health. CDR3s leave out the opening cysteine and the closing phenylalanine or tryptophan.

>TRBJ1-2|TRBV2
ASRPSGSLYYGYT
>TRBJ2-7|TRBV5-4
ASSRTSGASYEQY
>TRBJ1-2|TRBV5-1
ASSLTGTSGYT
>TRBJ2-3|TRBV30
AWMGGGVNTQY
>TRBJ2-5|TRBV6-2/TRBV6-3
ASSSRSWRETQY
>TRBJ1-6|TRBV6-2/TRBV6-3
ASSYAGTVRSSYNSPLH
>TRBJ2-7|TRBV7-8
ASSGAGNSYEQY
>TRBJ1-5|TRBV2
ASRTGVSNQPQH
>TRBJ1-3|TRBV30
AWSTGGNTIY
>TRBJ2-1|TRBV19
ASSLGLAGVVNEQF
>TRBJ1-6|TRBV5-4
ASSLSGRSYNSPLH
>TRBJ1-4|TRBV18
ASSPRTGPIATNEKLF
>TRBJ1-1|TRBV19
ASSPSQFTLKAF
>TRBJ1-2|TRBV6-1
ASSEAPGREDGYT
>TRBJ1-2|TRBV7-8
ASSLAKDYYGYT
>TRBJ2-7|TRBV5-4
ASSLGLAGSEQY
>TRBJ1-1|TRBV7-2
ASSLGPATVNTEAF
>TRBJ1-1|TRBV7-2
ASSPNIGSTEAF
>TRBJ2-3|TRBV7-8
ASSPNIAGTSTDTQY
>TRBJ1-1|TRBV2
ASSEQGARDTEAF
>TRBJ1-3|TRBV19
ASLRTGGNTIY
>TRBJ2-7|TRBV5-6
ASSSWGRRGQHEQY
>TRBJ2-3|TRBV5-1
ASTEGQYGNTQY
>TRBJ1-5|TRBV6-6
ASSSAQGQPQH
>TRBJ2-7|TRBV18
ASSPTRGGDEQY
>TRBJ2-3|TRBV10-1
ASSESTSGGADTQY
>TRBJ2-7|TRBV6-2/TRBV6-3
ASSLAGPSYEQY
>TRBJ2-3|TRBV6-4
ASSPGGPTDTQY
>TRBJ1-5|TRBV25-1
ASSEGASNQPQH
>TRBJ2-7|TRBV12-3/TRBV12-4
ASRDRGAGEQY
>TRBJ1-3|TRBV30
AWSVRSGNTIY
>TRBJ1-3|TRBV7-8
ASSPDRPDVGNTIY
>TRBJ1-6|TRBV4-3
ASSQEAGNYNSPLH
>TRBJ1-2|TRBV30
AWSLGDGYGYT
>TRBJ1-3|TRBV6-5
ASSTLGNTIY
>TRBJ2-7|TRBV7-9
ASSHKPTAGGYEQY
>TRBJ1-2|TRBV30
AWSVLNDRDSGYT
>TRBJ2-4|TRBV5-5
ASSQPGGETKNIQY
>TRBJ2-7|TRBV21-1
ASSKVNRRSSYEQY
>TRBJ1-3|TRBV30
AWSNGFLGNTIY
>TRBJ1-2|TRBV20-1
SVGQDCT
>TRBJ2-7|TRBV30
AWSVRQESSYEQY
>TRBJ1-2|TRBV7-2
ASSFEGARRGYT
>TRBJ1-2|TRBV19
ASSIVVRQGLGYT
>TRBJ1-1|TRBV5-6
ASSPGQGPVTEAF
>TRBJ2-3|TRBV4-1
ASSPILAYYTDTQY
>TRBJ2-3|TRBV6-7
ASSYSSIGLAGTDTQY